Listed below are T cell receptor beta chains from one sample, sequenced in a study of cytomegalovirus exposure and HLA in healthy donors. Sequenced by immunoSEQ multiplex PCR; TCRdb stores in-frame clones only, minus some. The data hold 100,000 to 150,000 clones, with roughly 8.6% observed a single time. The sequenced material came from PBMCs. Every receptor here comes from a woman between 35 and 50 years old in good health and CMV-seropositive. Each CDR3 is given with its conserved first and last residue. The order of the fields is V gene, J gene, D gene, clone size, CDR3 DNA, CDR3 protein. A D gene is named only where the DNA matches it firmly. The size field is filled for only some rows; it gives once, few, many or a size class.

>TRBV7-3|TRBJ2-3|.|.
TGTGCCAGCAGCTTACCAAGGATTAGCGGCGGCACAGATACGCAGTATTTT
CASSLPRISGGTDTQYF
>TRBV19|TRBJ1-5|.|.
TGTGCCAGTAGTATGAGAGATCAGCCCCAGCATTTT
CASSMRDQPQHF
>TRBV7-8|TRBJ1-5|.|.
TGTGCCAGCAGAAGGTTCGGCGAGGGTCAGCCCCAGCATTTT
CASRRFGEGQPQHF
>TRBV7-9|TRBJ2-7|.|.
TGTGCCAGCAGCTTAGGACATGTCTCCTACGAGCAGTACTTC
CASSLGHVSYEQYF
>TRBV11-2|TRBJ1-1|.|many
TGTGCCAGCAGCCAAACAGGACAGATCGTGAGCACTGAAGCTTTCTTT
CASSQTGQIVSTEAFF
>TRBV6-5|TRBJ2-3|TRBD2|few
TGTGCCAGCAGGTCCGGGGGGTCTAGCACAGATACGCAGTATTTT
CASRSGGSSTDTQYF
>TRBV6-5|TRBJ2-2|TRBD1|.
TGTGCCAGCAGTTACACGCGGGACAGGGATTGGGAGCTGTTTTTT
CASSYTRDRDWELFF
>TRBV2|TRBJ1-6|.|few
TGTGCCAGCAATGCAGATTATAATTCACCCCTCCACTTT
CASNADYNSPLHF
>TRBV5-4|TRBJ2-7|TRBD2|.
TGTGCCAGCAGCCCCGGGGTGGGGAGGGGAGAGCAGTACTTC
CASSPGVGRGEQYF
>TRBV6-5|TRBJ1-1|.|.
TGTGCCAGCAGTTACCGCGGCAGAGAGAACACTGAAGCTTTCTTT
CASSYRGRENTEAFF
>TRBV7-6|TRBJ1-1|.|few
TGTGCCAGCAGCTTTCGGGGATCGAACACTGAAGCTTTCTTT
CASSFRGSNTEAFF
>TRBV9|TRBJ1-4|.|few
TGTGCCAGCCACCGGGACACCCCAGGAACTAATGAAAAACTGTTTTTT
CASHRDTPGTNEKLFF
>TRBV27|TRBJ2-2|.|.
TGTGCCAGCAGTCCAGGGTTTTCGGCGGGGGAGCTGTTTTTT
CASSPGFSAGELFF
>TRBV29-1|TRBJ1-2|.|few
TGCAGCGTTAAAAAGACGGGAGTCCATGGCTACACCTTC
CSVKKTGVHGYTF